The entry below describes one TCR beta chain. This specimen comes from a study of T cells after yellow fever vaccination. TCRdb reprocessed the 5' RACE reads via MiXCR and lists one record per CDR3 protein. Of 320,000 or so distinct CDR3 sequences listed, roughly 8.3% were seen once; the top ten hold roughly 18%. V shed 5 bases and J shed 5 bases, with 16 bases lying between them. The CDR3 runs 15 residues. CDR1 SGHTA and CDR2 FQGTGA come from the germline V gene. The sequencing here drew on PBMCs, taken roughly seven weeks after the first yellow fever vaccination. The clonotype originates from a man younger than 35 who received the YFV17D yellow fever vaccine. The V call is TRBV7-3, the J call TRBJ2-1, with D perhaps matching TRBD2 (7 bases). The CDR3 nucleotides are TGTGCCAGCAGCCGAATGTCCGGGGGGCACAATGAGCAGTTCTTC. Its protein is CASSRMSGGHNEQFF.